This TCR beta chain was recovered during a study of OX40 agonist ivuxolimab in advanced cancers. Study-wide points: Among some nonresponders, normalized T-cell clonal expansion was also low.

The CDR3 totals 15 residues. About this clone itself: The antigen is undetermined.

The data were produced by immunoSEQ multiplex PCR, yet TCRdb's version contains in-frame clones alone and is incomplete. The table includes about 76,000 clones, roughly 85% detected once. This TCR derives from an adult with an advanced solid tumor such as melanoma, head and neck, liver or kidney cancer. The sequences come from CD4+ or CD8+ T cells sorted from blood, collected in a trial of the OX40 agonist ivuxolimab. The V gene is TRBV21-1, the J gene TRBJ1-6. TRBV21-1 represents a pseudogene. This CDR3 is CASSKRIRSNSPLHF. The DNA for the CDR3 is TGTGCCAGCAGCAAACGGATCAGATCCAATTCACCCCTCCACTTT.